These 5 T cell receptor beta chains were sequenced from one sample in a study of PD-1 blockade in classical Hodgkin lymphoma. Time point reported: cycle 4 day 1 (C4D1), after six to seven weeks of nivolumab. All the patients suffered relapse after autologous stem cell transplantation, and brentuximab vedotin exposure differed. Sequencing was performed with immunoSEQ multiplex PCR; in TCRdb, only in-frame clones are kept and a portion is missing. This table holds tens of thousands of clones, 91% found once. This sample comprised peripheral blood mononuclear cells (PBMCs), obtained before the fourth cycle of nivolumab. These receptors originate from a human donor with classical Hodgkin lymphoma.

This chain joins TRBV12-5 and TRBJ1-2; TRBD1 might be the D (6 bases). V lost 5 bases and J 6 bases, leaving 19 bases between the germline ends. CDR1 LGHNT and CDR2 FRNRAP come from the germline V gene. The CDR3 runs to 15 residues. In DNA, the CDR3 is TGTGCTAGTGGTCCGGTGGGTAAGGGGGTCCATGGCTACACCTTC. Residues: CASGPVGKGVHGYTF.

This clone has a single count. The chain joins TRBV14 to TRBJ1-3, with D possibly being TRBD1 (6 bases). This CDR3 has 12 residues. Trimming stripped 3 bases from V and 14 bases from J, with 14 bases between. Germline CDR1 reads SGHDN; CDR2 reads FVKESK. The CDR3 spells CASSHLRGPLYF. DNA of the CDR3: TGTGCCAGCAGCCACCTCAGGGGTCCTCTATATTTT.

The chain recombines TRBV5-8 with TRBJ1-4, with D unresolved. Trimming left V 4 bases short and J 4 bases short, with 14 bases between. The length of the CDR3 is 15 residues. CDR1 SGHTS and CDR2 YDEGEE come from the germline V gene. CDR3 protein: CASSPTPRLNEKLFF. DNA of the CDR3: TGTGCCAGCAGCCCCACCCCTAGGCTTAATGAAAAACTGTTTTTT.

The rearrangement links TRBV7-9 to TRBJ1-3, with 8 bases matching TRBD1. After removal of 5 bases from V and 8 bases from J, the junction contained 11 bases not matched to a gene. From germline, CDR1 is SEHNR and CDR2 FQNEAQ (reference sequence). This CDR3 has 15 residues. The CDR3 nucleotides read TGTGCCAGCAGCCCCTGGACAGGGACCGGGCACACCATATATTTT. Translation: CASSPWTGTGHTIYF.

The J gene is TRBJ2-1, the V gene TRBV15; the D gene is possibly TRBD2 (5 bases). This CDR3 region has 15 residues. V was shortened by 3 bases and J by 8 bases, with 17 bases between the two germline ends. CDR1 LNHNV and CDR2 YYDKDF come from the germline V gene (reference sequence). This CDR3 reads CATSSRYPSSDEQFF. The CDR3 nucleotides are TGTGCCACCAGCAGCCGGTACCCTAGCAGCGATGAGCAGTTCTTC. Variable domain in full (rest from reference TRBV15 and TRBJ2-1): DAMVIQNPRYQVTQFGKPVTLSCSQTLNHNVMYWYQQKSSQAPKLLFHYYDKDFNNEADTPDNFQSRRPNTSFCFLDIRSPGLGDTAMYLCATSSRYPSSDEQFFGPGTRLTVL.